This T cell receptor beta chain was sequenced during a study of T cell responses to AZD1222 COVID-19 vaccine. Study-wide findings and caveats: Vaccination with two AZD1222 doses was followed by a rise in Spike-specific TCR breadth and depth. Nearly half of the spike-specific TCRs reportedly recognize variant regions that carry no mutations. Sampling that yielded the repertoires occurred only after the peak T cell response.

Both about-4-week and about-12-week second-dose recipients were combined. Clones were sequenced by immunoSEQ multiplex PCR, and TCRdb holds only the in-frame ones, with some missing. The sample includes more than 90,000 clones, just over 85% of them seen just once. Trimming cost V 0 bases and J 0 bases; bases outside gene matches: 4. The CDR3 is made up of 16 amino acids. Germline V lookup: CDR1 MNHEY, CDR2 SVGEGT. Comment on this clone: Its antigen is not known.

The chain links TRBV6-2 or TRBV6-3 to TRBJ2-5, with 7 bases identical to TRBD2. The clonotype was recovered from an adult who received the AZD1222 COVID-19 vaccine. This specimen consisted of peripheral blood, obtained 28 days after the second AZD1222 dose. CDR3 coding DNA: TGTGCCAGCAGTTACTCGAGCGGGGACCACCAAGAGACCCAGTACTTC. Translated: CASSYSSGDHQETQYF.